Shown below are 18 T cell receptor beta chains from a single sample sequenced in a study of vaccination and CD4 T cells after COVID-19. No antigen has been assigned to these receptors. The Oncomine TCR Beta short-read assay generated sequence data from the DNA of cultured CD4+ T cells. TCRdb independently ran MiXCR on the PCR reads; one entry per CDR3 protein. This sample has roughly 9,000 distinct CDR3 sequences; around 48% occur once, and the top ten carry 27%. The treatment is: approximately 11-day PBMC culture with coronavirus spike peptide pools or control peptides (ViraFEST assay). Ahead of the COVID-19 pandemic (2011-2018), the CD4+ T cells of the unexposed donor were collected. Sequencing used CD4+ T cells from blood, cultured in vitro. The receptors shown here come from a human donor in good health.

As DNA, the CDR3 is TGTGCCAGCAGCTTAATAGGACGGTTCGGGGAACCCTCCTACGAGCAGTACTTC. It specifies CASSLIGRFGEPSYEQYF. The genes are TRBV5-4 and TRBJ2-7; possibly TRBD2 for D (5 bases). This CDR3 has 18 residues. Germline assignment: CDR1 SGHNT and CDR2 YYREEE (reference sequence). Trimming pared 2 bases from V and 0 bases from J, leaving 21 bases between.

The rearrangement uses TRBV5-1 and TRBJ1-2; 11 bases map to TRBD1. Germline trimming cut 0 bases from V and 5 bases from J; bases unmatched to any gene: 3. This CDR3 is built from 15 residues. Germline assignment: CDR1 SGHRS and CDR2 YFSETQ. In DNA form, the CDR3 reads TGCGCCAGCAGCTTGGAAGGGACAGGGGGTTATGGCTACACCTTC. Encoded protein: CASSLEGTGGYGYTF.

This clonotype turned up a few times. The CDR3 nucleotides are TGTGCCAGCAACCGAGGTAATCAGCCCCAGCATTTT. Translation gives CASNRGNQPQHF. The gene calls are TRBV6-1 and TRBJ1-5; D gene ambiguous. The CDR3 has 12 residues. Germline CDR1 and CDR2: MNHNS and SASEGT. V lost 7 bases to trimming and J lost 4 bases, with 8 bases between them.

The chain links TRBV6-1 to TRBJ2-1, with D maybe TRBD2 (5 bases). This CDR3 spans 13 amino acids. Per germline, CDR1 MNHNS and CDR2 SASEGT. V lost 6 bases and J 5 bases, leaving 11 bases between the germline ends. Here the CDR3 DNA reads TGTGCCAGCAGACCCAGCGGTGACAATGAGCAGTTCTTC. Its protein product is CASRPSGDNEQFF.

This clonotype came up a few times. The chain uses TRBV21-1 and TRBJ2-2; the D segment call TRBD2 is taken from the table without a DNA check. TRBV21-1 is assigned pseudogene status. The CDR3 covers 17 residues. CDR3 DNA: TGTGCCAGCAGCCCCCTGGGACCGGGGAGGGGGACCGGGGAGCTGTTTTTT. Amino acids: CASSPLGPGRGTGELFF.

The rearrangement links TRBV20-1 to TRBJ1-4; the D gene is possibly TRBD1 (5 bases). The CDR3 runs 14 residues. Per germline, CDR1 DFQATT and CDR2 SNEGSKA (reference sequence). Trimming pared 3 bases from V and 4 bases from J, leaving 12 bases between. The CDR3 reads CSARPGLNNEKLFF. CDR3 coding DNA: TGCAGTGCTAGGCCGGGACTGAATAATGAAAAACTGTTTTTT.

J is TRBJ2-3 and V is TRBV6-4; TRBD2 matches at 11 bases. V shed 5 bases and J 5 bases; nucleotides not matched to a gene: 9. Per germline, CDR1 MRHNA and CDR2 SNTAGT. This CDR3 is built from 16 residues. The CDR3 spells CASSSPGLAVGDTQYF. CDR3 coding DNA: TGTGCCAGCAGTAGCCCGGGACTAGCGGTAGGAGATACGCAGTATTTT.

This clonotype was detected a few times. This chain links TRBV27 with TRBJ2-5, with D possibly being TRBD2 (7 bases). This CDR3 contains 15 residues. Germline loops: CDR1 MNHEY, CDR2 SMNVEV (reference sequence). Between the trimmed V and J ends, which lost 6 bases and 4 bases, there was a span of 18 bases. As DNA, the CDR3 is TGTGCCAGCAGAACTACAGGGAGGGGTGGAGAGACCCAGTACTTC. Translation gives CASRTTGRGGETQYF.

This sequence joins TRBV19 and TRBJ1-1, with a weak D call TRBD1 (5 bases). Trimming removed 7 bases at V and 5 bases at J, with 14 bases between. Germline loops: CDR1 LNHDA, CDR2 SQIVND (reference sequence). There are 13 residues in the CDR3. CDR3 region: CASTEGARTEAFF. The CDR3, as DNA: TGTGCCAGTACGGAAGGGGCGCGTACTGAAGCTTTCTTT.

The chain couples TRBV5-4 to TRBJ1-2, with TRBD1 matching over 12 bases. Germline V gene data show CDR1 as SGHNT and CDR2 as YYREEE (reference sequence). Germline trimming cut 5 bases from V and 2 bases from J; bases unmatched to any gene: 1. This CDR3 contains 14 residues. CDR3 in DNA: TGTGCCAGCAGGGGGACAGGGGGCAACTATGGCTACACCTTC. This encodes CASRGTGGNYGYTF.

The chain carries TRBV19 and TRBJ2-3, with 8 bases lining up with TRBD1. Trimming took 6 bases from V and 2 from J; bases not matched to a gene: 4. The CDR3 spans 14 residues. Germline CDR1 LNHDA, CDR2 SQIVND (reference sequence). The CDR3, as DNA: TGTGCCAGTAGGCGGACAGGGCACACAGATACGCAGTATTTT. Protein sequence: CASRRTGHTDTQYF.

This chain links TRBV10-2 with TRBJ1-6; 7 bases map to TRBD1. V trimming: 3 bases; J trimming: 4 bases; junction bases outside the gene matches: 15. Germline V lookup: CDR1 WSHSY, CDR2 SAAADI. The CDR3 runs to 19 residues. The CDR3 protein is CASSDRQGRGDIYNSPLHF. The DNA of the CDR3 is TGCGCCAGCAGTGACCGACAGGGAAGGGGCGATATATATAATTCACCCCTCCACTTT.

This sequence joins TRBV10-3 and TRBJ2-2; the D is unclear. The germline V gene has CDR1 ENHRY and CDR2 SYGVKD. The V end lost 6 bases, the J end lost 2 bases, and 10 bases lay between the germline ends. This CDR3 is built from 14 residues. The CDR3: CAIRENFNTGELFF. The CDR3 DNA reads TGTGCCATCAGGGAAAACTTTAACACCGGGGAGCTGTTTTTT.

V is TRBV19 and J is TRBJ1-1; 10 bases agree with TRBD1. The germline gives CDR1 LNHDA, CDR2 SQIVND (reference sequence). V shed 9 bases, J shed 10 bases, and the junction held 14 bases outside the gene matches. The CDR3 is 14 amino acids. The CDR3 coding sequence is TGTGCCAGCAAGACATTGACAGGGGGCGGAGGAGCTTTCTTT. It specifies CASKTLTGGGGAFF.

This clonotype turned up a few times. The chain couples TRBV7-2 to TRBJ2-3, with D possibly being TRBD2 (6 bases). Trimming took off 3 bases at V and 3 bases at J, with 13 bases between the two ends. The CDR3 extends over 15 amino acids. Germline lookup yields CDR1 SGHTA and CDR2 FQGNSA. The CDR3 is CASSFLRESTDTQYF. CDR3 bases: TGTGCCAGCAGCTTTCTCCGGGAGTCGACAGATACGCAGTATTTT.

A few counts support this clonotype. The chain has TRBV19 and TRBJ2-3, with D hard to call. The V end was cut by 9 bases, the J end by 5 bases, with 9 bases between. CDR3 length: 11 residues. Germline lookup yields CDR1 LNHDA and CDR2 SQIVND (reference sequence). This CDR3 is CASLHGDTQYF. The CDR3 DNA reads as TGTGCCAGCCTTCACGGAGATACGCAGTATTTT.

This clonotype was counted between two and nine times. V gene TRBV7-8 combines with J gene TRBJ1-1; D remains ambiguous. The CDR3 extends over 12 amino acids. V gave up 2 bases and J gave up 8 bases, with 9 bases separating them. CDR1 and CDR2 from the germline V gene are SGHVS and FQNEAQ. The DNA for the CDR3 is TGTGCCAGCAGCTTATTCGCTGCAGAAGCTTTCTTT. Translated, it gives CASSLFAAEAFF.

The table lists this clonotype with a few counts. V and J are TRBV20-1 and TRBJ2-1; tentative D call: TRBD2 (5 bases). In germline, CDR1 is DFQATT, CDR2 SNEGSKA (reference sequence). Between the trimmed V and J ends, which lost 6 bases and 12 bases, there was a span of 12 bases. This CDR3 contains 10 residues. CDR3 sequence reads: CSAGDRGQFF. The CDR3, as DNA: TGCAGTGCGGGCGATCGGGGGCAGTTCTTC.